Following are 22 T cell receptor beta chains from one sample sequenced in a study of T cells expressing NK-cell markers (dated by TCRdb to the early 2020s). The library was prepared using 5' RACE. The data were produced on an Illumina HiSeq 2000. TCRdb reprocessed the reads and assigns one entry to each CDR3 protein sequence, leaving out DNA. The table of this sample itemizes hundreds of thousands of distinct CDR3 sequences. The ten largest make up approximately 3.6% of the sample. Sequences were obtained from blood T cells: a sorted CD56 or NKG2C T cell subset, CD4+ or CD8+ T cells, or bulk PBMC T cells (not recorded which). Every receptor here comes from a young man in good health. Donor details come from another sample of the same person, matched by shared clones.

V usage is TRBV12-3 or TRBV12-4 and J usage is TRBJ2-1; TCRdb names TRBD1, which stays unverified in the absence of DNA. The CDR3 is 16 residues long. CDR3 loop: CASSLGGTNSYNEQFF.

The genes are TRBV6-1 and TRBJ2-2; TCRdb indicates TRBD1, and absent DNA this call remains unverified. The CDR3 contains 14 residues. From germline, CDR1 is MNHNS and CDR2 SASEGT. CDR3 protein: CASLTGLNTGELFF.

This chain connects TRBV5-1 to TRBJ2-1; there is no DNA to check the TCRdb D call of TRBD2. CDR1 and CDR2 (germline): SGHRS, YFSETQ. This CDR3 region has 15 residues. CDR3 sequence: CASSRLGGEVNEQFF. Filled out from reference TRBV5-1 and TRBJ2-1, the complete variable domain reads KAGVTQTPRYLIKTRGQQVTLSCSPISGHRSVSWYQQTPGQGLQFLFEYFSETQRNKGNFPGRFSGRQFSNSRSEMNVSTLELGDSALYLCASSRLGGEVNEQFFGPGTRLTVL.

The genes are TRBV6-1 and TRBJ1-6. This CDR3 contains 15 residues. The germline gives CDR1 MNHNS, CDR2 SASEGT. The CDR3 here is CASRGQGGENSPLHF.

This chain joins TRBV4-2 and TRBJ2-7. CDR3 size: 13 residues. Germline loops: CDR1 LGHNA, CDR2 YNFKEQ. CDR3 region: CASSQDSGDEQYF.

The chain's CDR3 is CSALPQGSGNTIYF. This chain joins TRBV20-1 and TRBJ1-3. Germline V gene sequence: CDR1 DFQATT, CDR2 SNEGSKA (reference sequence). This CDR3 region has 14 residues.

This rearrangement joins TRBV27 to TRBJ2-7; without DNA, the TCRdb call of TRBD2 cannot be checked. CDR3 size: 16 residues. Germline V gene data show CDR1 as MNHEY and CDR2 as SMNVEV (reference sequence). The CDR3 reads CASSLGAPGPAGEQYF.

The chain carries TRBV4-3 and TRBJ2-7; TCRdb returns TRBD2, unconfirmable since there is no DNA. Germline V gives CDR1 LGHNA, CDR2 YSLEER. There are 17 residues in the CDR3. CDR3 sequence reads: CASSQDPLARPPYEQYF.

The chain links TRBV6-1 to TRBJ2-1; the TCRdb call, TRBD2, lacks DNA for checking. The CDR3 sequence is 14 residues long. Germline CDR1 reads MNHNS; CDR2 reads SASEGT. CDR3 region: CASVVLAGVNEQFF.

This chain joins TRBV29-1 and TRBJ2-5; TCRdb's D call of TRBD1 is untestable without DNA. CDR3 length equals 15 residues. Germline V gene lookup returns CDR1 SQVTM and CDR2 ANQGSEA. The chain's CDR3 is CSVRPGQGRQETQYF.

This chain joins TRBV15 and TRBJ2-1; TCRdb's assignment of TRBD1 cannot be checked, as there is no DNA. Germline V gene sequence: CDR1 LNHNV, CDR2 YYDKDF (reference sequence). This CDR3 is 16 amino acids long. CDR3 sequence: CATSRDVGQGLPEQFF.

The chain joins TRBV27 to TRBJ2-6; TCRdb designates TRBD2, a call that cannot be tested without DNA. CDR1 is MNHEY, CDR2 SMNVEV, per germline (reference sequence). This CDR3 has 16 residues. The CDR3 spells CASRAGSHSGANVLTF.

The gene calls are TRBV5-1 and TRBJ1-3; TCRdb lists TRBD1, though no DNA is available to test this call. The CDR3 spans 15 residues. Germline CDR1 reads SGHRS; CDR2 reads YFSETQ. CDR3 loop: CASSSAGQSGNTIYF.

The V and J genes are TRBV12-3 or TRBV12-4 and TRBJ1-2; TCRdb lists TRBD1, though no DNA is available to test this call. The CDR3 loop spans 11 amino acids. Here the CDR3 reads CASSLEQGGTF.

This chain's CDR3 is CASKQGLGNQPQHF. The genes are TRBV5-1 and TRBJ1-5; TCRdb indicates TRBD1, and absent DNA this call remains unverified. This CDR3 spans 14 amino acids. Germline CDR1 is SGHRS and CDR2 is YFSETQ.

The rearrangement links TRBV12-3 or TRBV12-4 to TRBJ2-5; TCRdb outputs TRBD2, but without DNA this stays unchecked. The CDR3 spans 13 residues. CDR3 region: CASTSRAAETQYF.

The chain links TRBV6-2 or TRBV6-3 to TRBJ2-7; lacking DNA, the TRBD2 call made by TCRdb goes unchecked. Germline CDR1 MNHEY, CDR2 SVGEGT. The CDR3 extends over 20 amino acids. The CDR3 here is CASSYSPTHQTAGLPYEQYF.

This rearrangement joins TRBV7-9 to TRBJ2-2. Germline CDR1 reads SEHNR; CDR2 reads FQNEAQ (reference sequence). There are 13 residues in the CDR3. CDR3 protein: CASSLEFTGELFF.

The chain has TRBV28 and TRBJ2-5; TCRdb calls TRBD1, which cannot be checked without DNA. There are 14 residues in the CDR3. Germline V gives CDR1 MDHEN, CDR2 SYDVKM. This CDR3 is CASSATTGQETQYF. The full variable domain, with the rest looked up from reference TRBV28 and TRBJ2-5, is DVKVTQSSRYLVKRTGEKVFLECVQDMDHENMFWYRQDPGLGLRLIYFSYDVKMKEKGDIPEGYSVSREKKERFSLILESASTNQTSMYLCASSATTGQETQYFGPGTRLLVL.

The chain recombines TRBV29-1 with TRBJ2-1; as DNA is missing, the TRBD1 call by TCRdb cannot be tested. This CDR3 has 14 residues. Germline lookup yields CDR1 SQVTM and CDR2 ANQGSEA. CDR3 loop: CSVMPGQLDNEQFF.

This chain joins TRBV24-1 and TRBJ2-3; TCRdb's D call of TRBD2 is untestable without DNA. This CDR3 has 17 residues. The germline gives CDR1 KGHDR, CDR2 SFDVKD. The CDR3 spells CATSDRLTSSGTDTQYF.

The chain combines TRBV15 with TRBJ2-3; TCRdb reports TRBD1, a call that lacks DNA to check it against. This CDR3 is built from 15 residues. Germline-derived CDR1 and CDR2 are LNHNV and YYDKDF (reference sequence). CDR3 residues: CATRSGTISTDTQYF.